The sequence of this T cell receptor beta chain was determined in a study of T cells in Graves' hyperthyroidism and ophthalmopathy. This clonotype was observed a handful of times. Using RNA transcripts as the source, TCR beta CDR3 regions were amplified. The HTBI primer set served for first-round RT-PCR of the TCR CDR3. TCRdb independently ran MiXCR on the multiplex PCR reads; one entry per CDR3 protein. The sample shows 300,000 to 450,000 distinct CDR3 sequences, around 14% of them seen only once. The CDR3 runs to 16 residues. J lost 7 bases, V lost 5 bases, and 8 bases had no gene match. Looked up from germline, CDR1 is MDHEN and CDR2 is SYDVKM.

This receptor was taken from a woman aged 18-29 years with Graves' hyperthyroidism that later progressed to Graves' ophthalmopathy. The chain employs TRBV28 and TRBJ2-2, with 12 bases that match TRBD1. The material sequenced was blood. The CDR3 loop is CASSQPGQGAIGELFF. Written as DNA, the CDR3 is TGTGCCAGCAGTCAGCCGGGACAGGGGGCTATCGGGGAGCTGTTTTTT.